These T cell receptor beta chains were read from a single sample in a study of blood T cell repertoires in COVID-19. The repertoire was sequenced with immunoSEQ multiplex PCR; TCRdb's copy has only in-frame clones and lacks some. The sample has roughly 200,000 clones; 75% to 90% are singletons. Specimen: PBMCs or T cells enriched from blood (not recorded which). The origin of the receptors is a middle-aged woman with acute COVID-19. Both conserved end residues are part of each CDR3. The D gene is left open where the match is weak. Not all rows give a size; the values are once, few, many and, for expanded clones, a class.

D gene,clone size,V gene,J gene,CDR3 DNA,CDR3 protein
NA,NA,TRBV11-3,TRBJ1-1,TGTGCCAGCAGTTTCTCCGACAGGTCTGAAGCTTTCTTT,CASSFSDRSEAFF
TRBD1,NA,TRBV6-5,TRBJ1-2,TGTGCCAGCAGTTACTCACAGGGGGTCTATGGCTACACCTTC,CASSYSQGVYGYTF
TRBD1,NA,TRBV10-3,TRBJ1-6,TGTGCCATCAGTGAGTCGACTCAGGGACAGGGGGCGACCTATAATTCACCCCTCCACTTT,CAISESTQGQGATYNSPLHF
NA,NA,TRBV7-2,TRBJ2-3,TGTGCCAGCAGCTTAGGACGGGGCACAGATACGCAGTATTTT,CASSLGRGTDTQYF
NA,NA,TRBV24-1,TRBJ1-2,TGTGCCACCAGTGAACCCGGGGGAGGCTACACCTTC,CATSEPGGGYTF
TRBD1,NA,TRBV2,TRBJ2-1,TGTGCCAGCGGGGGACAGGGAGTCAATGAGCAGTTCTTC,CASGGQGVNEQFF
NA,NA,TRBV30,TRBJ1-1,TGTGCCTGGAGTGTATCCCAGGGGTGGACTGAAGCTTTCTTT,CAWSVSQGWTEAFF
NA,NA,TRBV12-3/TRBV12-4,TRBJ1-2,TGTGCCAGCAGTGGGGGGGGTTACTATGGCTACACCTTC,CASSGGGYYGYTF
TRBD1,NA,TRBV5-4,TRBJ1-2,TGTGCCACCGGACAGGAAACTAACTATGGCTACACCTTC,CATGQETNYGYTF
TRBD2,NA,TRBV18,TRBJ2-5,TGTGCCAGCTCACCGAGACTAGCCACCCAAGAGACCCAGTACTTC,CASSPRLATQETQYF
NA,NA,TRBV6-1,TRBJ1-2,TGTGCCAGCAGTGCCCTGAGACAGGACAGCGGATATGGCTACACCTTC,CASSALRQDSGYGYTF
TRBD1,NA,TRBV5-8,TRBJ1-1,TGTGCCAGCAGCTTGACGGTGGGAGGGACAGGGGGCACTGAAGCTTTCTTT,CASSLTVGGTGGTEAFF
NA,NA,TRBV19,TRBJ1-1,TGTGCCAGTATAGACGGAGGGGACAACACTGAAGCTTTCTTT,CASIDGGDNTEAFF
TRBD1,NA,TRBV19,TRBJ1-2,TGTGCCAGTAGTATTCGATCGGGACAGAGTCCCTTTGGTGGCTACACCTTC,CASSIRSGQSPFGGYTF
NA,NA,TRBV9,TRBJ2-2,TGTGCCAGCAGCGTAGCACAGGGCGGCACCGGGGAGCTGTTTTTT,CASSVAQGGTGELFF
NA,once,TRBV7-6,TRBJ1-3,TGTGCCAGCAGCTTAGCACCAGGGGCAGGAAACACCATATATTTT,CASSLAPGAGNTIYF
TRBD1,NA,TRBV28,TRBJ1-6,TGTGCCAGCAGTGCCGGACAGGGGGCACGTTCACCCCTCCACTTT,CASSAGQGARSPLHF
TRBD1,NA,TRBV5-1,TRBJ2-3,TGCGCCAGCAGCTTAGCAACAGGGGGCACAGATACGCAGTATTTT,CASSLATGGTDTQYF
NA,NA,TRBV6-5,TRBJ1-6,TGTGCCAGCAGTTCTCCGGGTTCACCCCTCCACTTT,CASSSPGSPLHF
NA,NA,TRBV7-8,TRBJ1-1,TGTGCCAGCAGCCCGCAAGCCACAGGGATGAACACTGAAGCTTTCTTT,CASSPQATGMNTEAFF
TRBD1,once,TRBV3-1/TRBV3-2,TRBJ1-1,TGTGCCAGCAGCCAAGATCTGACAGGGACTGAAGCTTTCTTT,CASSQDLTGTEAFF
TRBD1,NA,TRBV19,TRBJ1-2,TGTGCCAGTAGTATCAGGGGACAGTTCTATGGCTACACCTTC,CASSIRGQFYGYTF
TRBD1,NA,TRBV18,TRBJ1-1,TGTGCCAGCTCACCACCCCGGACAGGGCGGCGGGACACTGAAGCTTTCTTT,CASSPPRTGRRDTEAFF
NA,NA,TRBV29-1,TRBJ1-1,TGCAGCGTTGCCCCAACAGGTGATGAAGCTTTCTTT,CSVAPTGDEAFF
NA,NA,TRBV3-1/TRBV3-2,TRBJ1-2,TGTGCCAGCAGCCAGGGGGTCGGACAGTTAAACTATGGCTACACCTTC,CASSQGVGQLNYGYTF
TRBD1,NA,TRBV19,TRBJ1-6,TGTGCCAGTAGTATAGATGGATCAGGGACAGGGGGACGATTTAATTCACCCCTCCACTTT,CASSIDGSGTGGRFNSPLHF
NA,NA,TRBV9,TRBJ1-3,TGTGCCAGCAGCGTAGTTGACGGGGGAGGAAACACCATATATTTT,CASSVVDGGGNTIYF
NA,NA,TRBV18,TRBJ1-2,TGTGCCAGCTCACCACTCAATCCCCGGGGAGCTGGCTATGGCTACACCTTC,CASSPLNPRGAGYGYTF
NA,NA,TRBV2,TRBJ1-1,TGTGCCAGCAGTGAACATCGTACAGGGCCAAACACTGAAGCTTTCTTT,CASSEHRTGPNTEAFF
TRBD1,once,TRBV7-8,TRBJ1-2,TGTGCCAGCAGCTCCCGGGCAACCGGGACAGGGTTTCTCCCGGGTTACACCTTC,CASSSRATGTGFLPGYTF
NA,NA,TRBV4-3,TRBJ2-7,TGCGCCAGCAGCCACGACGCCCGGGGGAGTGAGCAGTACTTC,CASSHDARGSEQYF
TRBD1,NA,TRBV3-1/TRBV3-2,TRBJ1-1,TGTGCCAGCAGCCTATCGGACAGGGAATCCCCTGAAGCTTTCTTT,CASSLSDRESPEAFF